One and the same sample provided the 29 T cell receptor beta chains below, sequenced in a study of cytomegalovirus exposure and HLA in healthy donors. The PCR ran on 60 Vbeta and 13 Jbeta primers. Assay used: immunoSEQ multiplex PCR; TCRdb lists only in-frame clones, some missing. This sample has roughly 180,000 clones; roughly 81% occur once, and the top ten carry around 5%. The sample was PBMCs. The origin of the receptors is a girl aged 5-17 years in good health and CMV-seropositive.

The gene calls are TRBV19 and TRBJ1-3; D unclear. Germline CDR1 and CDR2: LNHDA and SQIVND (reference sequence). V was pared by 4 bases and J by 1 base, with 8 bases between. This CDR3 is built from 14 residues. The DNA for the CDR3 is TGTGCCAGTAGTACTTCGAGATCTGGAAACACCATATATTTT. Protein product: CASSTSRSGNTIYF.

This chain connects TRBV4-1 to TRBJ1-4; D call uncertain. The CDR3 is made up of 12 amino acids. Germline-derived CDR1 and CDR2 are MGHRA and YSYEKL. Trimming stripped 4 bases from V and 7 bases from J, with 7 bases between. The CDR3 DNA reads as TGCGCCAGCAGCCCCCCGGGTGAAAAACTGTTTTTT. It specifies CASSPPGEKLFF.

V and J are TRBV6-6 and TRBJ2-7; 7 bases are a match to TRBD1. Germline values: CDR1 MNHNY, CDR2 SVGAGI (reference sequence). V lost 6 bases and J lost 2; bases outside the gene matches: 10. There are 15 residues in the CDR3. The CDR3: CASSTRQGGTYEQYF. CDR3 bases: TGTGCCAGCAGCACCAGACAGGGTGGGACCTACGAGCAGTACTTC.

The V and J genes are TRBV6-5 and TRBJ1-1; the match to TRBD1 covers 7 bases. This CDR3 comprises 15 residues. V was pared by 2 bases and J by 7 bases, with 10 bases of the junction left unmatched. The germline V gene encodes CDR1 MNHEY and CDR2 SVGAGI. CDR3 residues: CASSYAFDRALEAFF. CDR3 DNA sequence: TGTGCCAGCAGTTACGCGTTTGACAGGGCTCTTGAAGCTTTCTTT.

This clone was observed once. The genes are TRBV9 and TRBJ1-2, with D possibly matching TRBD1 (6 bases). V lost 3 bases and J 7 bases, leaving 16 bases between the germline ends. CDR1 and CDR2 (germline): SGDLS, YYNGEE. The CDR3 length is 14 residues. The CDR3 nucleotides read TGTGCCAGCAGCGCGGCAGTCTCAGGGGCTGGCTACACCTTC. Its translation is CASSAAVSGAGYTF. The entire variable domain, with the rest obtained from reference TRBV9 and TRBJ1-2, is as follows: DSGVTQTPKHLITATGQRVTLRCSPRSGDLSVYWYQQSLDQGLQFLIQYYNGEERAKGNILERFSAQQFPDLHSELNLSSLELGDSALYFCASSAAVSGAGYTFGSGTRLTVV.

The chain joins TRBV10-1 to TRBJ2-2, with D perhaps matching TRBD1 (6 bases). This CDR3 has 15 amino acids. Germline lookup yields CDR1 WNHNN and CDR2 SYGVQD (reference sequence). Trimming left V 2 bases short and J 4 bases short, with 11 bases between. CDR3 region: CASSEGQGITGELFF. The CDR3 bases are TGCGCCAGCAGTGAGGGTCAGGGGATCACCGGGGAGCTGTTTTTT.

This clone has only a few counts. V and J are TRBV5-4 and TRBJ2-5, with 10 bases aligning to TRBD2. Germline V gives CDR1 SGHNT, CDR2 YYREEE (reference sequence). This CDR3 is 16 amino acids long. Trimming cost V 0 bases and J 2 bases; bases outside gene matches: 4. The CDR3 DNA reads TGTGCCAGCAGCTTGGGTCAAGCGGGGGGGCAAGAGACCCAGTACTTC. Protein product: CASSLGQAGGQETQYF.

The chain combines TRBV6-5 with TRBJ1-2; TRBD1 is a possible D gene (6 bases). The CDR3 extends over 14 amino acids. CDR1 is MNHEY and CDR2 is SVGAGI in the germline V gene. V was cut by 5 bases and J by 3 bases, with 13 bases left in between. CDR3 coding DNA: TGTGCCAGCAGTAACCTACAGGGATACTATGGCTACACCTTC. Its translation is CASSNLQGYYGYTF.

The chain recombines TRBV6-5 with TRBJ1-1, with unresolved D. The length of the CDR3 is 14 residues. V was shortened by 6 bases and J by 0 bases, with 11 bases between the two germline ends. Germline values: CDR1 MNHEY, CDR2 SVGAGI. The CDR3 sequence is CASRLRGLNTEAFF. DNA for the CDR3: TGTGCCAGCAGGTTACGGGGTCTGAACACTGAAGCTTTCTTT.

The chain is built from TRBV7-3 and TRBJ2-5; TRBD2 matches 13 bases. With 5 bases clipped from V and 2 bases from J, the junction kept 2 bases outside the gene matches. The germline gives CDR1 SGHTA, CDR2 FQGTGA. The CDR3 sequence is 15 residues long. The CDR3 sequence is CASSLGLAGQETQYF. The CDR3 bases are TGTGCCAGCAGCCTGGGACTAGCGGGGCAAGAGACCCAGTACTTC. Looking up the rest from reference TRBV7-3 and TRBJ2-5 gives the full variable domain: GAGVSQTPSNKVTEKGKYVELRCDPISGHTALYWYRQSLGQGPEFLIYFQGTGAADDSGLPNDRFFAVRPEGSVSTLKIQRTERGDSAVYLCASSLGLAGQETQYFGPGTRLLVL.

This chain links TRBV7-8 with TRBJ1-4; TRBD1 might be the D (5 bases). Germline lookup yields CDR1 SGHVS and CDR2 FQNEAQ. V lost 3 bases to trimming and J lost 2 bases, with 10 bases between them. The CDR3 is made up of 15 amino acids. CDR3 loop: CASSLQGGTNEKLFF. CDR3 bases: TGTGCCAGCAGCTTGCAGGGTGGGACTAATGAAAAACTGTTTTTT.

The gene calls are TRBV2 and TRBJ1-1; possible D gene TRBD1, 5 bases. This CDR3 region has 14 residues. V was clipped by 7 bases and J by 4 bases, with 16 bases between them. The V gene's germline CDR1 is SNHLY and CDR2 FYNNEI. The CDR3 loop is CASILAGEVTEAFF. CDR3 sequence (DNA): TGTGCCAGCATTCTGGCGGGGGAGGTCACTGAAGCTTTCTTT.

The chain links TRBV2 to TRBJ2-3; 9 positions match TRBD2. Unmatched junction bases numbered 6, after V lost 3 bases and J lost 2 bases. Germline CDR1 is SNHLY and CDR2 is FYNNEI. The CDR3 sequence is 16 residues long. This CDR3 reads CASSDLGGGATDTQYF. In nucleotides, the CDR3 is TGTGCCAGCAGTGATTTGGGCGGGGGGGCCACAGATACGCAGTATTTT.

The chain combines TRBV5-6 with TRBJ2-5; the D is unclear. The V end was cut by 4 bases, the J end by 4 bases, with 20 bases between. Looked up from germline, CDR1 is SGHDT and CDR2 is YYEEEE. The CDR3 runs to 16 residues. The CDR3 here is CASSSETAWVLETQYF. The CDR3 region has the DNA TGTGCCAGCAGCAGCGAGACTGCTTGGGTTTTAGAGACCCAGTACTTC.

V is TRBV5-1 and J is TRBJ1-4; D ambiguous. CDR1 is SGHRS, CDR2 YFSETQ, per germline. CDR3 length: 14 amino acids. V gave up 1 base and J gave up 7 bases, with 11 bases separating them. CDR3 amino acids: CASSLYGSGEKLFF. Here the CDR3 DNA reads TGCGCCAGCAGCTTGTACGGGAGCGGTGAAAAACTGTTTTTT.

The count of this clone is one. The chain links TRBV7-3 to TRBJ2-3; maybe TRBD1 (6 bases). Per germline, CDR1 SGHTA and CDR2 FQGTGA. V dropped 5 bases and J dropped 0 bases, with 12 bases sitting between them. The CDR3 length is 15 residues. The CDR3 DNA is TGTGCCAGCAGCCCTCGGGACATAAGCACAGATACGCAGTATTTT. Its translation is CASSPRDISTDTQYF.

The rearrangement links TRBV6-5 to TRBJ1-1; D remains ambiguous. CDR3 length: 14 residues. The V gene lost 6 bases and the J gene lost 0 bases, with 11 bases spanning the gap. CDR1 is MNHEY, CDR2 SVGAGI, per germline. CDR3 residues: CASSWSALNTEAFF. The CDR3 DNA reads as TGTGCCAGCAGCTGGAGCGCTCTGAACACTGAAGCTTTCTTT.

This rearrangement joins TRBV5-5 to TRBJ2-7, with 8 bases that match TRBD1. The CDR3 loop spans 15 amino acids. Looked up from germline, CDR1 is SGHKS and CDR2 is YYEKEE (reference sequence). Trimming cost V 3 bases and J 2 bases; bases outside gene matches: 7. The CDR3 sequence is CASSSTGGRTYEQYF. Here the CDR3 DNA reads TGTGCCAGCAGCTCCACAGGGGGAAGGACCTACGAGCAGTACTTC.

The rearrangement links TRBV19 to TRBJ1-2, with 9 bases aligning to TRBD1. With V trimmed by 3 bases and J by 7 bases, 15 bases remained unmatched. From germline, CDR1 is LNHDA and CDR2 SQIVND (reference sequence). CDR3 size: 17 residues. CDR3 coding DNA: TGTGCCAGTAGTATCCCTTCTACGGGACAGGGACGGAGTGGCTACACCTTC. This codes for CASSIPSTGQGRSGYTF.

The chain couples TRBV30 to TRBJ1-4, with TRBD1 as a possible D gene (6 bases). Trimming shortened V by 2 bases and J by 6 bases, and 10 bases separated the two germline ends. Germline V lookup: CDR1 GTSNPN, CDR2 SVGIG (reference sequence). The CDR3 length is 13 residues. The CDR3, as DNA: TGTGCCTGGAGTACAGGGCGGGATGAAAAACTGTTTTTT. Translated: CAWSTGRDEKLFF.

The V and J genes are TRBV27 and TRBJ2-1; D is unresolved. Trimming cost V 8 bases and J 5 bases, with 10 bases left between them. CDR1 is MNHEY and CDR2 is SMNVEV in the germline V gene (reference sequence). The CDR3 contains 12 residues. The CDR3 nucleotides are TGTGCCAGCTTCTCGAGGCACAATGAGCAGTTCTTC. This encodes CASFSRHNEQFF.

This clone has just one count. The chain employs TRBV6-6 and TRBJ1-1; 8 positions agree with TRBD1. Germline V gene data show CDR1 as MNHNY and CDR2 as SVGAGI (reference sequence). The V gene end was trimmed by 1 base and the J gene end by 2 bases; junction bases not matched to a gene: 6. This CDR3 region has 16 residues. CDR3 amino acids: CASSYLRQGLNTEAFF. The CDR3 coding sequence is TGTGCCAGCAGTTACTTAAGACAGGGGCTCAACACTGAAGCTTTCTTT.

V usage is TRBV28 and J usage is TRBJ2-7; possible D gene TRBD1, 6 bases. This CDR3 spans 16 amino acids. V was cut by 6 bases and J by 3 bases, with 21 bases left in between. Per germline, CDR1 MDHEN and CDR2 SYDVKM. The CDR3 DNA follows: TGTGCCAGCAGCCACTTGCTCGAGACAGGATACTACGAGCAGTACTTC. This sequence encodes CASSHLLETGYYEQYF.

The V gene is TRBV6-1, the J gene TRBJ1-1, with 7 nucleotides matching TRBD1. V lost 6 bases and J lost 4; bases outside the gene matches: 5. Germline V gene lookup returns CDR1 MNHNS and CDR2 SASEGT. CDR3 size: 13 residues. In DNA, the CDR3 is TGTGCCAGCAGGGTAACAGGGGCCACTGAAGCTTTCTTT. The encoded protein is CASRVTGATEAFF.

By proportion, this clone is medium-sized. The rearrangement links TRBV13 to TRBJ2-2, with D possibly being TRBD1 (6 bases). V was trimmed by 4 bases and J by 6 bases, leaving 24 bases between them. CDR1 is PRHDT, CDR2 FYEKMQ, per germline (reference sequence). The CDR3 runs 18 residues. The CDR3 bases are TGTGCCAGCAGCTCCACCCCGGGCAGGGGATTCCTCTCCGGGGAGCTGTTTTTT. Translating gives CASSSTPGRGFLSGELFF.

The chain employs TRBV4-2 and TRBJ2-1; D is ambiguous. CDR1 LGHNA and CDR2 YNFKEQ come from the germline V gene. V gave up 1 base and J gave up 10 bases, with 14 bases separating them. This CDR3 region has 14 residues. CDR3 coding DNA: TGTGCCAGCAGCCAAGGGGCAGAAGCCCGGGAGCAGTTCTTC. As protein: CASSQGAEAREQFF.

V usage is TRBV2 and J usage is TRBJ1-2; no firm D call. The CDR3 runs 13 residues. The ends were cut back, 3 bases at V and 7 bases at J, with 12 bases in the middle. Germline CDR1 SNHLY, CDR2 FYNNEI. The CDR3 here is CASSDLGPGGYTF. The CDR3 DNA reads as TGTGCCAGCAGTGATTTGGGTCCGGGTGGCTACACCTTC.

The gene calls are TRBV23-1 and TRBJ2-7; 8 nucleotides agree with TRBD1. TRBV23-1 is reported as an ORF; its role is uncertain. This CDR3 comprises 16 residues. V gave up 7 bases and J gave up 1 base; unmatched junction bases: 12. CDR3 sequence reads: CASTAARQGASYEQYF. CDR3 bases: TGCGCCAGCACCGCGGCGAGGCAGGGGGCATCCTACGAGCAGTACTTC.

The chain combines TRBV9 with TRBJ2-4, with 8 bases identical to TRBD2. V lost 4 bases to trimming and J lost 0 bases; unmatched junction nucleotides: 6. The CDR3 consists of 16 residues. Germline V CDR1 and CDR2: SGDLS, YYNGEE. DNA of the CDR3: TGTGCCAGCAGCTCGGGACTAGAGTTAGCCAAAAACATTCAGTACTTC. This translates into CASSSGLELAKNIQYF.